Below are 26 T cell receptor beta chains sequenced from a single sample in a study of monozygotic twins with inflammatory bowel disease. Each CDR3 protein gets one entry in TCRdb, which reprocessed the 5' RACE reads and gives no DNA. The sample data list 70,000 to 95,000 distinct CDR3 sequences. The sequenced sample was blood. The receptors derive from a human donor with ulcerative colitis or Crohn's disease, or a healthy co-twin of an affected twin (not recorded which).

This chain joins TRBV5-1 and TRBJ2-7; the TCRdb call, TRBD1, lacks DNA for checking. CDR1 is SGHRS, CDR2 YFSETQ, per germline. The CDR3 is made up of 14 amino acids. The CDR3 is CASSLDWDRYEQYF.

The chain employs TRBV25-1 and TRBJ1-3; TCRdb picks TRBD1, but there is no DNA to check that call. From germline, CDR1 is MGHDK and CDR2 SYGVNS. CDR3 length equals 13 residues. The CDR3 here is CASSEWDTATIYF.

The genes are TRBV6-6 and TRBJ2-1; TCRdb calls TRBD1, which cannot be checked without DNA. Per germline, CDR1 MNHNY and CDR2 SVGAGI (reference sequence). CDR3 length equals 13 residues. CDR3 residues: CASSRRGYNEQFF.

The rearrangement links TRBV20-1 to TRBJ2-7; TCRdb indicates TRBD1, and absent DNA this call remains unverified. There are 14 residues in the CDR3. CDR1 is DFQATT, CDR2 SNEGSKA, per germline (reference sequence). The CDR3 region is CSAREGQGSHEQYF.

V gene TRBV20-1 combines with J gene TRBJ2-7; TCRdb proposes TRBD1, but this gene call is untestable without DNA. This CDR3 comprises 15 residues. Germline values: CDR1 DFQATT, CDR2 SNEGSKA (reference sequence). This CDR3 reads CSATQTGNSPYEQYF.

V is TRBV7-9 and J is TRBJ1-2; TCRdb calls TRBD1, which cannot be checked without DNA. Germline CDR1 SEHNR, CDR2 FQNEAQ (reference sequence). CDR3 length: 16 amino acids. This chain's CDR3 is CASSLVGDRSFGGYTF. Filled out from reference TRBV7-9 and TRBJ1-2, the complete variable domain reads DTGVSQNPRHKITKRGQNVTFRCDPISEHNRLYWYRQTLGQGPEFLTYFQNEAQLEKSRLLSDRFSAERPKGSFSTLEIQRTEQGDSAMYLCASSLVGDRSFGGYTFGSGTRLTVV.

V and J are TRBV20-1 and TRBJ2-1; the D call of TRBD1 rests on TCRdb alone, since no DNA is present to check it. The germline CDR1 and CDR2 sequences are DFQATT and SNEGSKA (reference sequence). The CDR3 consists of 15 residues. CDR3: CSARPVGLSYNEQFF.

This rearrangement joins TRBV6-1 to TRBJ2-5; the TRBD2 assignment by TCRdb is unverifiable without DNA. The CDR3 consists of 15 residues. The germline V gene has CDR1 MNHNS and CDR2 SASEGT. CDR3 amino acids: CASSRAGGVEETQYF.

This chain links TRBV5-1 with TRBJ2-1; TCRdb selects TRBD1, and the lack of DNA leaves this call unchecked. Germline CDR1 SGHRS, CDR2 YFSETQ. This CDR3 is 17 amino acids long. CDR3 sequence: CASSSPNQGVSTREQFF.

This chain links TRBV20-1 with TRBJ2-1; lacking DNA, the TRBD1 call made by TCRdb goes unchecked. The CDR3 has 12 residues. From germline, CDR1 is DFQATT and CDR2 SNEGSKA (reference sequence). This CDR3 reads CSARRGAGEQFF.

The V and J genes are TRBV4-1 and TRBJ2-5. The CDR3 consists of 14 residues. Germline CDR1 reads MGHRA; CDR2 reads YSYEKL. The CDR3 loop is CASSQYSEGETQYF.

This chain connects TRBV7-6 to TRBJ1-1; the TCRdb D gene call, TRBD1, has no DNA to confirm it. CDR1 is SGHVS and CDR2 is FNYEAQ in the germline V gene. There are 18 residues in the CDR3. The CDR3 loop is CASSLGGRGEIGHTEAFF.

The chain employs TRBV6-6 and TRBJ1-5. The CDR3 covers 13 residues. Looked up from germline, CDR1 is MNHNY and CDR2 is SVGAGI (reference sequence). CDR3 amino acids: CASCREADQPQHF.

The chain carries TRBV20-1 and TRBJ2-1; the D gene TCRdb calls, TRBD1, cannot be checked with no DNA. Looked up from germline, CDR1 is DFQATT and CDR2 is SNEGSKA (reference sequence). This CDR3 has 14 amino acids. CDR3 region: CSARGGQLGDEQFF.

The V gene is TRBV5-5, the J gene TRBJ1-2; TCRdb proposes TRBD1, but this gene call is untestable without DNA. The CDR3 is made up of 15 amino acids. Germline lookup yields CDR1 SGHKS and CDR2 YYEKEE (reference sequence). CDR3 sequence: CASSLATTGNYGYTF.

The V gene is TRBV12-3 or TRBV12-4, the J gene TRBJ1-6; TCRdb's D gene call, TRBD1, goes unchecked for lack of DNA. CDR3 length equals 16 residues. The CDR3 here is CASSPGYRGYNSPLHF.

V is TRBV2 and J is TRBJ2-3; the D call from TCRdb, TRBD1, cannot be confirmed without DNA. The germline V gene has CDR1 SNHLY and CDR2 FYNNEI. This CDR3 comprises 14 residues. CDR3 amino acids: CASREQWGVNAQYF.

The rearrangement uses TRBV20-1 and TRBJ1-6; TCRdb selects TRBD1, and the lack of DNA leaves this call unchecked. Germline V gives CDR1 DFQATT, CDR2 SNEGSKA (reference sequence). The CDR3 has 13 residues. CDR3 region: CSASGTEYSPLHF.

The rearrangement joins TRBV4-1 to TRBJ2-5; TCRdb calls TRBD1, which cannot be checked without DNA. Germline CDR1 is MGHRA and CDR2 is YSYEKL. The CDR3 has 17 residues. CDR3 sequence reads: CASSREISGTGEETQYF.

The chain employs TRBV12-3 or TRBV12-4 and TRBJ1-1; TCRdb designates TRBD1, a call that cannot be tested without DNA. This CDR3 region has 14 residues. The CDR3 loop reads CASRSYQGMGEAFF.

The chain couples TRBV3-1 to TRBJ1-5; the TCRdb call, TRBD1, lacks DNA for checking. The CDR3 has 13 residues. The germline V gene has CDR1 LGHDT and CDR2 YNNKEL (reference sequence). The CDR3 sequence is CASSLATGQPQHF.

The gene calls are TRBV2 and TRBJ1-1. Germline V lookup: CDR1 SNHLY, CDR2 FYNNEI. The CDR3 extends over 12 amino acids. The CDR3 sequence: CASEGTNTEAFF.

V is TRBV18 and J is TRBJ1-1. CDR1 is KGHSH, CDR2 LQKENI, per germline. The CDR3 has 12 residues. CDR3 sequence: CASSSMNTEAFF.

The chain is built from TRBV24-1 and TRBJ2-2. CDR3 length: 18 amino acids. In germline, CDR1 is KGHDR, CDR2 SFDVKD. The CDR3 reads CATSDFKYGIANTGELFF.

This chain joins TRBV23-1 and TRBJ2-2. TRBV23-1 is annotated as an ORF whose role is uncertain. The CDR3 extends over 17 amino acids. The CDR3 loop is CASSPCDLTSNTGELFF.

V and J are TRBV3-1 and TRBJ2-3; with no DNA, the TCRdb D assignment of TRBD1 cannot be verified. This CDR3 region has 15 residues. Germline CDR1 is LGHDT and CDR2 is YNNKEL (reference sequence). This chain's CDR3 is CASSQNSDRKDTQYF.